One and the same sample provided the 24 T cell receptor beta chains below, sequenced in a study of chemoradiotherapy in HPV16-positive cancers. This table comes from immunoSEQ multiplex PCR, and its TCRdb copy is limited to in-frame clones, with some not included. The sample carries around 11,000 clones, roughly 70% recorded once. This sample was gathered from a patient who underwent chemoradiotherapy. The receptors stem from a human donor with HPV-associated anogenital cancer.

The chain is built from TRBV27 and TRBJ1-4; 10 nucleotides match TRBD1. With V trimmed by 7 bases and J by 8 bases, 10 bases remained unmatched. The CDR3 sequence is 15 residues long. Germline V lookup: CDR1 MNHEY, CDR2 SMNVEV (reference sequence). The DNA for the CDR3 is TGTGCCAGCAAACCTCCCGGGACAGGGGCAGAAAAACTGTTTTTT. This sequence encodes CASKPPGTGAEKLFF. Full variable domain (outside the CDR3, taken from reference TRBV27 and TRBJ1-4): EAQVTQNPRYLITVTGKKLTVTCSQNMNHEYMSWYRQDPGLGLRQIYYSMNVEVTDKGDVPEGYKVSRKEKRNFPLILESPSPNQTSLYFCASKPPGTGAEKLFFGSGTQLSVL.

This chain uses TRBV28 with TRBJ2-1; 13 positions match TRBD2. The CDR3 sequence is 17 residues long. Germline CDR1 reads MDHEN; CDR2 reads SYDVKM. V lost 5 bases and J lost 7; bases outside the gene matches: 11. The CDR3, as DNA: TGTGCCAGCAGTGACCGGACTAGCGGGAGCTCTGTAAATGAGCAGTTCTTC. It yields the protein CASSDRTSGSSVNEQFF. The variable domain in full, with the rest retrieved from reference TRBV28 and TRBJ2-1, is DVKVTQSSRYLVKRTGEKVFLECVQDMDHENMFWYRQDPGLGLRLIYFSYDVKMKEKGDIPEGYSVSREKKERFSLILESASTNQTSMYLCASSDRTSGSSVNEQFFGPGTRLTVL.

This chain joins TRBV7-2 and TRBJ2-3, with D uncertain. V lost 3 bases and J 6 bases, leaving 10 bases between the germline ends. Germline V lookup: CDR1 SGHTA, CDR2 FQGNSA. This CDR3 comprises 13 residues. The CDR3 here is CASSFLIPDTQYF. CDR3 DNA: TGTGCCAGCAGCTTTCTTATCCCCGATACGCAGTATTTT.

The chain links TRBV11-2 to TRBJ2-2; D not certain. Germline CDR1 and CDR2: SGHAT and FQNNGV. V lost 4 bases and J lost 5, with 8 bases in between. CDR3 length equals 13 residues. Written as DNA, the CDR3 is TGTGCCAGCAGCTACCTACAGACCGGGGAGCTGTTTTTT. Encoded protein: CASSYLQTGELFF. Drawing the rest from reference TRBV11-2 and TRBJ2-2, the complete variable domain is EAGVAQSPRYKIIEKRQSVAFWCNPISGHATLYWYQQILGQGPKLLIQFQNNGVVDDSQLPKDRFSAERLKGVDSTLKIQPAKLEDSAVYLCASSYLQTGELFFGEGSRLTVL.

The V gene is TRBV11-2, the J gene TRBJ2-2, with a weak D call TRBD2 (5 bases). With 5 bases removed from V and 2 bases from J, the gap between germline ends came to 6 bases. The CDR3 covers 13 residues. CDR1 is SGHAT, CDR2 FQNNGV, per germline. CDR3 residues: CASSRTNTGELFF. CDR3 DNA sequence: TGTGCCAGCAGCAGGACTAACACCGGGGAGCTGTTTTTT.

The rearrangement uses TRBV12-5 and TRBJ2-7; the match to TRBD1 covers 12 bases. From germline, CDR1 is LGHNT and CDR2 FRNRAP. The CDR3 covers 17 residues. The V segment lost 4 bases and the J segment 6 bases; nucleotides outside the gene matches: 13. Here the CDR3 DNA reads TGTGCTAGTGGTTCGAGTACTCCGGGACAGGGGGCCGCCGAGCAGTACGTC. Translating it yields CASGSSTPGQGAAEQYV.

The chain recombines TRBV11-2 with TRBJ1-1; D is undetermined. This CDR3 comprises 15 residues. CDR1 and CDR2 from the germline V gene are SGHAT and FQNNGV. Trimming took off 2 bases at V and 0 bases at J, with 10 bases between the two ends. This CDR3 reads CASSLSARLNTEAFF. The CDR3 DNA reads as TGTGCCAGCAGCTTATCGGCCCGGCTGAACACTGAAGCTTTCTTT.

V usage is TRBV14 and J usage is TRBJ2-5, with D possibly being TRBD1 or TRBD2 (5 bases each). The CDR3 totals 15 residues. Germline lookup yields CDR1 SGHDN and CDR2 FVKESK. Trimming took 1 base from V and 5 from J, leaving 14 bases between them. The CDR3: CASSQAGRMGETQYF. The CDR3 coding sequence is TGTGCCAGCAGCCAAGCGGGACGGATGGGGGAGACCCAGTACTTC.

V gene TRBV28 combines with J gene TRBJ2-3, with no clear D. In germline, CDR1 is MDHEN, CDR2 SYDVKM. Trimming shortened V by 6 bases and J by 4 bases, and 11 bases separated the two germline ends. The CDR3 runs to 13 residues. The CDR3 here is CASRTHRPDTQYF. The CDR3 bases are TGTGCCAGCAGAACCCACCGGCCAGATACGCAGTATTTT.

This clone has a single count. V usage is TRBV6-6 and J usage is TRBJ1-2, with D possibly being TRBD1 (5 bases). The V gene lost 8 bases and the J gene lost 7 bases, with 11 bases spanning the gap. This CDR3 is built from 11 residues. The germline V gene has CDR1 MNHNY and CDR2 SVGAGI (reference sequence). Written as DNA, the CDR3 is TGTGCCAGCGGCAGGGAGGGTGGCTACACCTTC. This gives the protein CASGREGGYTF.

This sequence joins TRBV28 and TRBJ2-1; tentatively, D is TRBD2 (6 bases). The V end was cut by 2 bases, the J end by 2 bases, with 13 bases between. The V gene's germline CDR1 is MDHEN and CDR2 SYDVKM. This CDR3 comprises 16 residues. The DNA of the CDR3 is TGTGCCAGCAGTTTAAGTGGCGGGGCCACCTACAATGAGCAGTTCTTC. It translates to CASSLSGGATYNEQFF.

The rearrangement links TRBV7-9 to TRBJ1-4; TRBD1 agrees at 9 bases. CDR1 is SEHNR and CDR2 is FQNEAQ in the germline V gene (reference sequence). The CDR3 has 15 residues. The junction had 5 bases not matched to a gene; V was cut back by 5 bases and J by 4 bases. The CDR3 loop is CASSKQGADNEKLFF. The CDR3 bases are TGTGCCAGCAGCAAACAGGGGGCTGATAATGAAAAACTGTTTTTT.

The V call is TRBV6-5, the J call TRBJ2-5; D is unclear. The CDR3 is 13 residues long. With 3 bases removed from V and 5 bases from J, the gap between germline ends came to 10 bases. CDR1 and CDR2 from the germline V gene are MNHEY and SVGAGI. CDR3 coding DNA: TGTGCCAGCAGTTATAGGAGCCGGGAGACCCAGTACTTC. This gives the protein CASSYRSRETQYF.

The chain uses TRBV6-5 and TRBJ2-1, with D perhaps TRBD1 (5 bases). The V and J ends lost 6 bases and 5 bases respectively, with 11 bases between them. The CDR3 has 13 amino acids. Germline V gene lookup returns CDR1 MNHEY and CDR2 SVGAGI. The CDR3 bases are TGTGCCAGCAGCAGGGATCTCGACAATGAGCAGTTCTTC. Its translation: CASSRDLDNEQFF.

The CDR3 protein is CASSFEGRGQPQHF. Here the CDR3 DNA reads TGTGCCAGCAGCTTTGAAGGGAGGGGTCAGCCCCAGCATTTT. The V call is TRBV7-9, the J call TRBJ1-5, with D maybe TRBD1 (5 bases). Germline CDR1 is SEHNR and CDR2 is FQNEAQ (reference sequence). This CDR3 is built from 14 residues. The V gene lost 3 bases and the J gene lost 6 bases, with 12 bases spanning the gap. Full variable domain (remainder filled in from reference TRBV7-9 and TRBJ1-5): DTGVSQNPRHKITKRGQNVTFRCDPISEHNRLYWYRQTLGQGPEFLTYFQNEAQLEKSRLLSDRFSAERPKGSFSTLEIQRTEQGDSAMYLCASSFEGRGQPQHFGDGTRLSIL.

The count of this clone is one. The chain uses TRBV7-9 and TRBJ1-2; D not resolved. V lost 7 bases, J lost 0 bases, and 15 bases lay in between. CDR1 is SEHNR and CDR2 is FQNEAQ in the germline V gene (reference sequence). The length of the CDR3 is 15 residues. CDR3 in amino acids: CASTSDGAANYGYTF. CDR3 nucleotides: TGTGCCAGCACCTCAGACGGAGCGGCTAACTATGGCTACACCTTC.

This clone was detected a few times. V usage is TRBV5-6 and J usage is TRBJ1-1; unclear D gene. V lost 4 bases to trimming and J lost 0 bases, with 10 bases between them. Germline CDR1 and CDR2: SGHDT and YYEEEE. The CDR3 is made up of 14 amino acids. The CDR3 sequence: CASSRSQMNTEAFF. CDR3 DNA sequence: TGTGCCAGCAGCCGATCCCAGATGAACACTGAAGCTTTCTTT.

This clone was picked up a small number of times. The chain carries TRBV11-2 and TRBJ2-7, with 8 bases fitting TRBD1. The V gene's germline CDR1 is SGHAT and CDR2 FQNNGV. The CDR3 runs to 13 residues. J was trimmed by 6 bases and V by 5 bases; bases with no gene match: 6. CDR3 sequence: CASSRTGLSEQYV. The CDR3 nucleotides are TGTGCCAGCAGCCGGACAGGGTTAAGCGAGCAGTACGTC.

This chain links TRBV11-2 with TRBJ2-2, with unresolved D. Germline V gene data show CDR1 as SGHAT and CDR2 as FQNNGV. The CDR3 is 14 amino acids. Between the trimmed V and J ends, which lost 5 bases and 4 bases, there was a span of 11 bases. The CDR3 DNA follows: TGTGCCAGCAGCCATATCCAAGGCACCGGGGAGCTGTTTTTT. It specifies CASSHIQGTGELFF.

The DNA for the CDR3 is TGTGCCAGCAGCCAAGGAACAGGCTTGGCGGGGACTACCACTGAAGCTTTCTTT. This gives the protein CASSQGTGLAGTTTEAFF. The chain employs TRBV14 and TRBJ1-1; D is possibly TRBD1 (5 bases). Trimming left V 1 base short and J 4 bases short, with 22 bases between. The CDR3 contains 18 residues. Germline CDR1 is SGHDN and CDR2 is FVKESK.

The V call is TRBV7-3, the J call TRBJ2-1; unclear D gene. Trimming pared 4 bases from V and 5 bases from J, leaving 12 bases between. The CDR3 length is 14 residues. Germline V CDR1 and CDR2: SGHTA, FQGTGA. CDR3 in amino acids: CASSSPGAHNEQFF. Here the CDR3 DNA reads TGTGCCAGCAGCTCGCCCGGAGCCCACAATGAGCAGTTCTTC.

V usage is TRBV12-5 and J usage is TRBJ2-7, with 7 nucleotides matching TRBD2. Germline V gene lookup returns CDR1 LGHNT and CDR2 FRNRAP. J lost 6 bases, V lost 5 bases, and 10 bases had no gene match. CDR3 length: 14 residues. CDR3: CASGTTGGTPEQYF. The CDR3 DNA follows: TGTGCTAGTGGTACGACGGGAGGAACTCCCGAGCAGTACTTC. Drawing the rest from reference TRBV12-5 and TRBJ2-7, the complete variable domain is DARVTQTPRHKVTEMGQEVTMRCQPILGHNTVFWYRQTMMQGLELLAYFRNRAPLDDSGMPKDRFSAEMPDATLATLKIQPSEPRDSAVYFCASGTTGGTPEQYFGPGTRLTVT.

This clone was detected a few times. This chain links TRBV7-9 with TRBJ2-7, with 8 positions matching TRBD1. The CDR3 has 14 residues. Germline V CDR1 and CDR2: SEHNR, FQNEAQ (reference sequence). V shed 5 bases, J shed 1 base, and the junction held 4 bases outside the gene matches. In DNA, the CDR3 is TGTGCCAGCAGCCGGACAGGGAGATCCTACGAGCAGTACTTC. Its translation: CASSRTGRSYEQYF.

This clone was found a few times. This chain connects TRBV18 to TRBJ2-7; the match to TRBD1 covers 8 bases. V was clipped by 5 bases and J by 7 bases; unmatched bases: 7. The CDR3 runs to 13 residues. The germline gives CDR1 KGHSH, CDR2 LQKENI. CDR3 residues: CASSIQGEGEQYF. The DNA for the CDR3 is TGTGCCAGCTCAATACAGGGGGAAGGAGAGCAGTACTTC. The variable domain in full, with the rest retrieved from reference TRBV18 and TRBJ2-7, is NAGVMQNPRHLVRRRGQEARLRCSPMKGHSHVYWYRQLPEEGLKFMVYLQKENIIDESGMPKERFSAEFPKEGPSILRIQQVVRGDSAAYFCASSIQGEGEQYFGPGTRLTVT.